This T cell receptor (beta chain) derives from a study of Ad26.COV2.S vaccination and SARS-CoV-2 variants. The treatment denotes: about 20 received Ad26.COV2.S at low or high dose, single or two shots; about 5 received placebo; per-sample allocation not given. All samples were drawn on day 63, counting from the first vaccine or placebo injection. An Ad26 vector was used to express Wuhan-strain SARS-CoV-2 spike as the vaccine. Clones were sequenced by immunoSEQ multiplex PCR, and TCRdb holds only the in-frame ones, with some missing. The sample lists approximately 480,000 clones; around nine tenths were seen once. CDR3 length: 19 residues. V was cut by 3 bases and J by 0 bases, with 23 bases left in between. CDR1 is SGDLS and CDR2 is YYNGEE in the germline V gene.

The sequence was obtained from a person between 18 and 65 years old who received the Ad26.COV2.S COVID-19 vaccine or a placebo. The specimen comprised peripheral blood, sampled in a trial of Ad26.COV2.S vaccine versus placebo. J is TRBJ2-3 and V is TRBV9; no clear D. Written as DNA, the CDR3 is TGTGCCAGCAGCGCACCTAGTGGACCCTCTCGCTTTAGCACAGATACGCAGTATTTT. This translates into CASSAPSGPSRFSTDTQYF.